The 11 T cell receptor beta chains below were found in one sample sequenced in a study of blood T cell repertoires in COVID-19 (dated by TCRdb to 2020 to 2022). Library creation used the immunoSEQ multiplex PCR assay. TCRdb re-hosts the immuneACCESS table, in-frame sequences only. Its copies lack some clones; in the studies checked, an unresolved V gene accounts for under half of them, and the cause for the rest is not known. Within this sample are tens of thousands of clones, with nearly 90% of them counted one time only. The ten most abundant clones make up roughly 45% of the sample. Sequenced: peripheral blood. These receptors were obtained from a woman in her fifties or sixties with COVID-19, enrolled during active disease.

The rearrangement joins TRBV19 to TRBJ2-5; tentative D call: TRBD2 (5 bases). This CDR3 is built from 14 residues. From germline, CDR1 is LNHDA and CDR2 SQIVND (reference sequence). Trimming removed 5 bases from V and 7 bases from J, with 17 bases in between. The CDR3 loop is CASSPPGTRGTQYF. The CDR3 bases are TGTGCCAGTAGTCCCCCGGGAACAAGAGGGACCCAGTACTTC.

This chain uses TRBV11-3 with TRBJ2-1; 9 bases are a match to TRBD1. Germline lookup yields CDR1 SGHNT and CDR2 YENEEA. The ends lost 4 bases at V and 4 bases at J; junction bases unmatched: 14. This CDR3 has 18 residues. CDR3 nucleotide sequence: TGTGCCAGCAGCTCAGGACAGGGGAGTTTCAGTATGTACAATGAGCAGTTCTTC. Its protein product is CASSSGQGSFSMYNEQFF.

J is TRBJ2-5 and V is TRBV19; the match to TRBD1 covers 9 bases. CDR3 length: 16 amino acids. Trimming took 0 bases from V and 4 from J; bases not matched to a gene: 6. Germline V CDR1 and CDR2: LNHDA, SQIVND (reference sequence). The CDR3 nucleotides read TGTGCCAGTAGTATAGATCAGGGACAGGGCCGAGAGACCCAGTACTTC. Protein sequence: CASSIDQGQGRETQYF.

The V call is TRBV15, the J call TRBJ2-7; 7 bases are shared with TRBD1. Germline V gene lookup returns CDR1 LNHNV and CDR2 YYDKDF (reference sequence). J lost 6 bases, V lost 3 bases, and 11 bases had no gene match. The CDR3 loop spans 15 amino acids. CDR3 bases: TGTGCCACCAGCAGTCCGGGACAGCGAGAAGCCGAGCAGTACTTC. It translates to CATSSPGQREAEQYF.

The chain is built from TRBV7-2 and TRBJ2-2, with 9 bases lining up with TRBD1. This CDR3 contains 16 residues. The V segment lost 6 bases and the J segment 4 bases; nucleotides outside the gene matches: 9. Germline lookup yields CDR1 SGHTA and CDR2 FQGNSA. CDR3 sequence reads: CASSFTGGGFTGELFF. The CDR3 DNA follows: TGTGCCAGCAGTTTCACAGGGGGCGGGTTCACCGGGGAGCTGTTTTTT.

The rearrangement uses TRBV27 and TRBJ2-3; 9 bases agree with TRBD2. CDR3 length: 19 residues. CDR1 MNHEY and CDR2 SMNVEV come from the germline V gene (reference sequence). The ends lost 2 bases at V and 4 bases at J; junction bases unmatched: 16. The DNA of the CDR3 is TGTGCCAGCAGTTTAAGGACTCCCCTAGCGGGAACTGGCCCAGATACGCAGTATTTT. Translated, it gives CASSLRTPLAGTGPDTQYF.

This sequence joins TRBV2 and TRBJ1-4; 9 bases are shared with TRBD1. This CDR3 has 15 amino acids. Per germline, CDR1 SNHLY and CDR2 FYNNEI. V was pared by 6 bases and J by 8 bases, with 10 bases of the junction left unmatched. The CDR3 reads CASSAFDRGDEKLFF. The CDR3, as DNA: TGTGCCAGCAGCGCCTTTGACAGGGGGGACGAAAAACTGTTTTTT.

This chain connects TRBV11-2 to TRBJ2-7, with D possibly TRBD1 on 5 matching bases. CDR3 length: 13 residues. V lost 4 bases and J 4 bases, leaving 11 bases between the germline ends. Germline CDR1 reads SGHAT; CDR2 reads FQNNGV. This CDR3 is CASSSGIFYEQYF. As DNA, the CDR3 is TGTGCCAGCAGCTCAGGGATCTTTTACGAGCAGTACTTC.

J is TRBJ1-3 and V is TRBV9; the D is unclear. Trimming shortened V by 0 bases and J by 4 bases, and 17 bases separated the two germline ends. The CDR3 is 17 residues long. Germline CDR1 is SGDLS and CDR2 is YYNGEE. As DNA, the CDR3 is TGTGCCAGCAGCGTAGAGTGGAGGGCGGACTACGGAAACACCATATATTTT. Amino acid sequence: CASSVEWRADYGNTIYF.

This clone has just one count. This chain uses TRBV7-8 with TRBJ1-4, with 8 bases that match TRBD1. The length of the CDR3 is 15 residues. The germline gives CDR1 SGHVS, CDR2 FQNEAQ. The ends lost 1 base at V and 11 bases at J; junction bases unmatched: 9. CDR3 sequence (DNA): TGTGCCAGCAGCTTAGACGGACAGGGACGTGATAAACTGTTTTTT. It translates to CASSLDGQGRDKLFF.

This clone appeared a few times. V gene TRBV4-3 combines with J gene TRBJ2-7; TRBD1 is a possible D gene (5 bases). CDR3 size: 14 residues. The germline V gene has CDR1 LGHNA and CDR2 YSLEER. Trimming took off 1 base at V and 3 bases at J, with 10 bases between the two ends. As DNA, the CDR3 is TGCGCCAGCAGCCAAGCAAGGCAGGGCTACGAGCAGTACTTC. Translating it yields CASSQARQGYEQYF.